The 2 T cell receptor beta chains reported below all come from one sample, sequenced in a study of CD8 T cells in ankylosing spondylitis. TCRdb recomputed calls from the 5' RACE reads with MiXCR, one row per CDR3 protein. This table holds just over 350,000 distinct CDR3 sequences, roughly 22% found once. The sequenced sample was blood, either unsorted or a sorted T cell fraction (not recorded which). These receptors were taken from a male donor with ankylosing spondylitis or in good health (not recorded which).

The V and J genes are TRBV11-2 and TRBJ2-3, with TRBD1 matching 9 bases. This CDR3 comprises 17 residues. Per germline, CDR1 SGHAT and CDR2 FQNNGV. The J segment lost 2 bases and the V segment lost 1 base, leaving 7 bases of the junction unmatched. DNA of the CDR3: TGTGCCAGCAGCTTAGCTGGACAGGGGCCGGACACAGATACGCAGTATTTT. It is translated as CASSLAGQGPDTDTQYF.

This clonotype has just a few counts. CDR3 protein: CASSLALGIQETQYF. CDR3 nucleotides: TGTGCCAGCAGCTTAGCCCTAGGAATCCAAGAGACCCAGTACTTC. The V gene is TRBV7-9, the J gene TRBJ2-5; no clear D. CDR3 size: 15 residues. Trimming took off 0 bases at V and 1 base at J, with 9 bases between the two ends. Germline V gene data show CDR1 as SEHNR and CDR2 as FQNEAQ (reference sequence).